This T cell receptor (beta chain) emerged from a study of cytomegalovirus exposure and HLA in healthy donors. In the PCR, 60 Vbeta and 13 Jbeta primers were used. Here immunoSEQ multiplex PCR was the method, and the copy in TCRdb shows in-frame clones only, minus some. The sample gives under 200,000 clones, 78% of which show up once; approximately 6% is in the top ten. Study results and limitations: Later analysis identified some 16,000 TCR beta sequences associated with HLA alleles, using a false discovery rate threshold of 0.05.

As to this clone: Its antigen is currently unknown.

Germline V lookup: CDR1 MGHRA, CDR2 YSYEKL. This CDR3 spans 16 amino acids. The J segment lost 8 bases and the V segment lost 2 bases, leaving 10 bases of the junction unmatched. All donors participated as healthy donors of bone marrow. V gene TRBV4-1 combines with J gene TRBJ2-1; 9 positions agree with TRBD2. The sequenced sample consisted of PBMCs. The clonotype originates from a woman in her twenties or thirties in good health and CMV-seropositive. The CDR3 here is CASSQTRQAGGYEQFF. As DNA, the CDR3 is TGCGCCAGCAGCCAAACTCGACAGGCGGGAGGGTATGAGCAGTTCTTC.